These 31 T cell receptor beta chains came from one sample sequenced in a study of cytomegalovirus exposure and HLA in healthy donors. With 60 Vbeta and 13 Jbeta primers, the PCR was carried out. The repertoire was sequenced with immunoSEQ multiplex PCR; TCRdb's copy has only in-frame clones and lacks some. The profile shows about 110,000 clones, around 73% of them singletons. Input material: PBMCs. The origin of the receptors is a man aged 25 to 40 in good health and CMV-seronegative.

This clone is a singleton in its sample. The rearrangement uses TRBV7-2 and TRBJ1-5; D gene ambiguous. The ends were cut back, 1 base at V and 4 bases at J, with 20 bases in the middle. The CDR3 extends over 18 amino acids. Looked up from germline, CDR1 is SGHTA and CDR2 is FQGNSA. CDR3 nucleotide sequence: TGTGCCAGCAGCTTAGTCTTTCAGGCAGGCCTGCTAAATCAGCCCCAGCATTTT. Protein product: CASSLVFQAGLLNQPQHF.

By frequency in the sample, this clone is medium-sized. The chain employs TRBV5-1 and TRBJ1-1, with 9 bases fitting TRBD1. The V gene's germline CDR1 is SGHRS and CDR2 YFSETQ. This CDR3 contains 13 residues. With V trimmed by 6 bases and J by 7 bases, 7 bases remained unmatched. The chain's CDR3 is CASTTGGRNEAFF. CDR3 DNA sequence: TGCGCCAGCACCACAGGGGGCAGAAATGAAGCTTTCTTT.

CDR3: CASSEGQGPGYTF. As DNA, the CDR3 is TGTGCCAGCAGCGAGGGACAGGGCCCTGGCTACACCTTC. V usage is TRBV9 and J usage is TRBJ1-2, with TRBD1 identical over 9 bases. The ends lost 3 bases at V and 7 bases at J; junction bases unmatched: 4. The CDR3 runs to 13 residues. CDR1 and CDR2 (germline): SGDLS, YYNGEE.

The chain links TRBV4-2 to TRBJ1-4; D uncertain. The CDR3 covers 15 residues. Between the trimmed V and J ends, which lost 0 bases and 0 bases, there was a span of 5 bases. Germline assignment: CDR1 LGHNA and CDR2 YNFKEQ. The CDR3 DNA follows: TGTGCCAGCAGCCAAGAGCGGGCAACTAATGAAAAACTGTTTTTT. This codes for CASSQERATNEKLFF.

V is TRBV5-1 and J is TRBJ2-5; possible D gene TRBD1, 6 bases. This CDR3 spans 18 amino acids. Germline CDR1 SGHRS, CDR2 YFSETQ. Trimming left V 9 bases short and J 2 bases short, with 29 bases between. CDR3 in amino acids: CAIHVPGVAPAKQETQYF. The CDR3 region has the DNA TGCGCCATCCACGTGCCAGGGGTAGCGCCTGCCAAACAAGAGACCCAGTACTTC. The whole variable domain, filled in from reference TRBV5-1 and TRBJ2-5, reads KAGVTQTPRYLIKTRGQQVTLSCSPISGHRSVSWYQQTPGQGLQFLFEYFSETQRNKGNFPGRFSGRQFSNSRSEMNVSTLELGDSALYLCAIHVPGVAPAKQETQYFGPGTRLLVL.

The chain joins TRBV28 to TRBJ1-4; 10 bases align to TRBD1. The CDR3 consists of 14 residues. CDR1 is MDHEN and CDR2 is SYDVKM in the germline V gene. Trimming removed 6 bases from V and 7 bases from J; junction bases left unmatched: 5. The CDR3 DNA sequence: TGTGCCAGCAGGTGGGACAGGGGCGTTGAAAAACTGTTTTTT. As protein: CASRWDRGVEKLFF.

Written as DNA, the CDR3 is TGTGCCAGCAGCCCCGGATTAATGGCTAGCGGGGGGGCAGGGGAGACCCAGTACTTC. It codes for CASSPGLMASGGAGETQYF. The chain joins TRBV4-2 to TRBJ2-5; TRBD2 aligns across 12 bases. V shed 4 bases and J 5 bases; nucleotides not matched to a gene: 17. Germline assignment: CDR1 LGHNA and CDR2 YNFKEQ. The length of the CDR3 is 19 residues.

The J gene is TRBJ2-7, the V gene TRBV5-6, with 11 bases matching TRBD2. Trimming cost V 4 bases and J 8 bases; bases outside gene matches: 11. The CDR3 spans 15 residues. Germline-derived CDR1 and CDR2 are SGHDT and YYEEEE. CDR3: CASSAGLAENYKQYF. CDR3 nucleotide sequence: TGTGCCAGCAGCGCGGGACTAGCGGAAAATTATAAGCAGTACTTC.

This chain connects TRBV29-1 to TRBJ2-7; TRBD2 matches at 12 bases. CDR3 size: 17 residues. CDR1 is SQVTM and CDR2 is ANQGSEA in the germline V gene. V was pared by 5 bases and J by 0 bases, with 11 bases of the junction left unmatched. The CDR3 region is CSVWTSGTSLISYEQYF. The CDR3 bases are TGCAGCGTTTGGACTAGCGGGACCTCTCTTATCTCCTACGAGCAGTACTTC.

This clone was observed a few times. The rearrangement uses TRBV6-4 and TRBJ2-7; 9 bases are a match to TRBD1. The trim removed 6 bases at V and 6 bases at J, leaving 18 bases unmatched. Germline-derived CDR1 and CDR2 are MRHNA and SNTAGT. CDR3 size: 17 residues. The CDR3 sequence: CASRDGSLGTGSVEQYF. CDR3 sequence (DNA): TGTGCCAGCAGGGACGGTAGCCTCGGGACAGGGTCGGTCGAGCAGTACTTC.

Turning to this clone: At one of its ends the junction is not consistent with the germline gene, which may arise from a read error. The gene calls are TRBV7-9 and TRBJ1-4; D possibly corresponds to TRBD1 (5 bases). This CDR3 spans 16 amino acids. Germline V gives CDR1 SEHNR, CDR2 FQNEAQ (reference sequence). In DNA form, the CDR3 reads TGTTCCAGCAGCTTTTTCTCCCAGGGCCCTAATGAAAAACTGTTTTTT. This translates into CSSSFFSQGPNEKLFF.

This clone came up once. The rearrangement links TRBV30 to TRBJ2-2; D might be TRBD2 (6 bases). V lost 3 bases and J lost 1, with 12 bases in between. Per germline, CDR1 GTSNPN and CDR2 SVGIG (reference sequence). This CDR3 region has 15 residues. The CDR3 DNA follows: TGTGCCTGGAGGATGCCAGCGGGGAACACCGGGGAGCTGTTTTTT. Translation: CAWRMPAGNTGELFF. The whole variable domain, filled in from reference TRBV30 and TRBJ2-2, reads SQTIHQWPATLVQPVGSPLSLECTVEGTSNPNLYWYRQAAGRGLQLLFYSVGIGQISSEVPQNLSASRPQDRQFILSSKKLLLSDSGFYLCAWRMPAGNTGELFFGEGSRLTVL.

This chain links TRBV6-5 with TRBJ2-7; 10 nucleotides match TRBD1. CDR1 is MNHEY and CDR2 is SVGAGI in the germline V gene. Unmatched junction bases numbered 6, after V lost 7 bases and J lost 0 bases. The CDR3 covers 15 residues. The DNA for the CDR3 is TGTGCCAGCACCCTAAGGACAGGGGGCTCCTACGAGCAGTACTTC. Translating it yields CASTLRTGGSYEQYF.

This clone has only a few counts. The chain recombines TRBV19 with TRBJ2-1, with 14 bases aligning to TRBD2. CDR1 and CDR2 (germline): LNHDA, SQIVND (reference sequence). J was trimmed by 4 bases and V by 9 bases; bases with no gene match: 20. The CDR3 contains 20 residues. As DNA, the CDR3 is TGTGCCAGCCAGCGCGATCCGGGACTAGCGGGGGCTAATATATACAATGAGCAGTTCTTC. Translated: CASQRDPGLAGANIYNEQFF.

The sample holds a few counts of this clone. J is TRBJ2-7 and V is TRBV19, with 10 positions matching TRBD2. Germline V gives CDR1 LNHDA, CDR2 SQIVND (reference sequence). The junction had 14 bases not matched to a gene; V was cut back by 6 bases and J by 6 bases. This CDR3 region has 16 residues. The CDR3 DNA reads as TGTGCCAGTAGCCCTCACGGGAGCAGCGGGAGGGCCGAGCAGTACTTC. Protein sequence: CASSPHGSSGRAEQYF.

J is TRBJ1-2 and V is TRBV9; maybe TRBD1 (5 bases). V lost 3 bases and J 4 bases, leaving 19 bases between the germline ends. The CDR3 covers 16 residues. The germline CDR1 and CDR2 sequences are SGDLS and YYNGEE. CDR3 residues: CASSDPAGRFSYGYTF. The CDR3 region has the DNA TGTGCCAGCAGCGACCCCGCAGGGCGGTTCAGCTATGGCTACACCTTC.

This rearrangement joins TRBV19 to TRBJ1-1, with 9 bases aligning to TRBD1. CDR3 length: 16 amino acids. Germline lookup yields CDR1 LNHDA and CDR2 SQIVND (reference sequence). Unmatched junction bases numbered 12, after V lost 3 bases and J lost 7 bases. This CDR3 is CASSIHGTGNDYEAFF. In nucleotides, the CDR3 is TGTGCCAGTAGTATCCACGGGACAGGGAATGATTATGAAGCTTTCTTT.

The DNA of the CDR3 is TGTGCCAGCAGTTTAAGACAGCTAATGGAGACCCAGTACTTC. The encoded protein is CASSLRQLMETQYF. The chain is built from TRBV28 and TRBJ2-5; TRBD1 is a possible D gene (5 bases). This CDR3 comprises 14 residues. V dropped 2 bases and J dropped 5 bases, with 12 bases sitting between them. In germline, CDR1 is MDHEN, CDR2 SYDVKM.

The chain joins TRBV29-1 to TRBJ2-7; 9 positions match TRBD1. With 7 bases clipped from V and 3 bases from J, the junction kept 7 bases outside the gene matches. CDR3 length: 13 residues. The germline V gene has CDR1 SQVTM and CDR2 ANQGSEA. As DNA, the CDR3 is TGCAGCGCCCGTCCGGGACAGGGCTACGAGCAGTACTTC. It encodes CSARPGQGYEQYF.

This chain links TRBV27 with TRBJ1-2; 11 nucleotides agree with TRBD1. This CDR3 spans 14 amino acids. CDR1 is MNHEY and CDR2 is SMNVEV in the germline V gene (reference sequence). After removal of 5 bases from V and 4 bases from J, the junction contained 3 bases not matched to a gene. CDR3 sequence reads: CASSMDRGLYGYTF. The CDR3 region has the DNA TGTGCCAGCAGTATGGACAGGGGGCTCTATGGCTACACCTTC.

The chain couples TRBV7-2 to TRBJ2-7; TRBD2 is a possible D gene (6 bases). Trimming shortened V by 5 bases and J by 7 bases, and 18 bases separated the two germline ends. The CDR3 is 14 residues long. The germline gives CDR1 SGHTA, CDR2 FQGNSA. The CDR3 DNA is TGTGCCAGCAGCCCCGGAGGGCCGAAGCTTGAGCAGTACTTC. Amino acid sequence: CASSPGGPKLEQYF. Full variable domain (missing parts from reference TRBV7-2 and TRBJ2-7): GAGVSQSPSNKVTEKGKDVELRCDPISGHTALYWYRQSLGQGLEFLIYFQGNSAPDKSGLPSDRFSAERTGGSVSTLTIQRTQQEDSAVYLCASSPGGPKLEQYFGPGTRLTVT.

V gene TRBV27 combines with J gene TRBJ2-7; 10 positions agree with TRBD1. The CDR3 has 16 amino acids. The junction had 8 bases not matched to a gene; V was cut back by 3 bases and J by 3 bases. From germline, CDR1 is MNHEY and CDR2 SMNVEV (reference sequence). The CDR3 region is CASSFWPGQGFYEQYF. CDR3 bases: TGTGCCAGCAGTTTTTGGCCGGGACAGGGGTTCTACGAGCAGTACTTC.

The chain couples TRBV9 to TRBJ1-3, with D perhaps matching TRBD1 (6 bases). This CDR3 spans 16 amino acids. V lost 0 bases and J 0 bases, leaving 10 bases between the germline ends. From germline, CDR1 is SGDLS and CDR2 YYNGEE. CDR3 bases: TGTGCCAGCAGCGTAGCTACAGGGAGCTCTGGAAACACCATATATTTT. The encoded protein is CASSVATGSSGNTIYF.

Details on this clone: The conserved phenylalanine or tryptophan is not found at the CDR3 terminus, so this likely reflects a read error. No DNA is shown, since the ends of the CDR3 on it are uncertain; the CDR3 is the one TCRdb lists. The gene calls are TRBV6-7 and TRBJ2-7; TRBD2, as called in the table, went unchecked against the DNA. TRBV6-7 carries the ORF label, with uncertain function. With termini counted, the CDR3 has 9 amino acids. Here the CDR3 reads CASSYSPSS.

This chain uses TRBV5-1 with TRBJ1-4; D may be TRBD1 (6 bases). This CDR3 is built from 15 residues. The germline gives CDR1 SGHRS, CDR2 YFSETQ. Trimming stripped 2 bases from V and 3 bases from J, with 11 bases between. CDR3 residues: CASSFRQGPNEKLFF. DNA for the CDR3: TGCGCCAGCAGCTTTCGGCAGGGGCCTAATGAAAAACTGTTTTTT.

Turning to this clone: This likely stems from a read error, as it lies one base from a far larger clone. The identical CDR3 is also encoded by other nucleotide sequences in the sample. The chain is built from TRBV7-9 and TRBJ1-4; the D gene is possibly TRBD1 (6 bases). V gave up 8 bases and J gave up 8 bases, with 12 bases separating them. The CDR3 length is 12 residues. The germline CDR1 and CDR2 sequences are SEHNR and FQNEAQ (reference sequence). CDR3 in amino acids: CASEGVGEKLFF. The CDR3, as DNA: TGTGCCAGCGAGGGGGTTGGGGAAAAACTGTTTTTT.

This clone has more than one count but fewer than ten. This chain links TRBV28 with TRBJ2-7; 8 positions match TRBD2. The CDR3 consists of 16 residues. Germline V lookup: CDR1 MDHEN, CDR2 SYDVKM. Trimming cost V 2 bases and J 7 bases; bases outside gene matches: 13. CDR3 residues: CASSLTKDSGIWEQYF. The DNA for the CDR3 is TGTGCCAGCAGTTTAACGAAGGATAGCGGGATCTGGGAGCAGTACTTC.

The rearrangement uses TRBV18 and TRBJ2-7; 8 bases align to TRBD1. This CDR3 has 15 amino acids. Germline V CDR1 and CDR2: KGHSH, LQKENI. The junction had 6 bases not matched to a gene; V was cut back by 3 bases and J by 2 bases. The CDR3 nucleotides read TGTGCCAGCTCACCGGGACAGGCCCGGACCTACGAGCAGTACTTC. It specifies CASSPGQARTYEQYF.

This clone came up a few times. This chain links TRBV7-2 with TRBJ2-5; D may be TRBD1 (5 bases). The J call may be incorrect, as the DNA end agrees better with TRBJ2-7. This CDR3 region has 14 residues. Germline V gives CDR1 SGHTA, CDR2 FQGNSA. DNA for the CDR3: TGTGCCAGCAGCTTAGCTGGGGCCGGTTTCGAGCAGTACTTC. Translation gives CASSLAGAGFEQYF.

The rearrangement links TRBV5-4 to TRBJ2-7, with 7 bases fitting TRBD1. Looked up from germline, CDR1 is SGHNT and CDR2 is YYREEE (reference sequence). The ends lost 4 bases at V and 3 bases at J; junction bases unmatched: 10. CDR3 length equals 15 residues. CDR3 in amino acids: CASSQGTDPSYEQYF. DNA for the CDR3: TGTGCCAGCAGCCAAGGGACAGACCCGAGCTACGAGCAGTACTTC.

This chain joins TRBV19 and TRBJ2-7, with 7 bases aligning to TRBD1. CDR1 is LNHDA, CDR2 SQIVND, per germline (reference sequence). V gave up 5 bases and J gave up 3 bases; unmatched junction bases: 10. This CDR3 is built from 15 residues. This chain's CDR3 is CASSPTTGWVYEQYF. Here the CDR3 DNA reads TGTGCCAGTAGTCCGACGACAGGGTGGGTCTACGAGCAGTACTTC. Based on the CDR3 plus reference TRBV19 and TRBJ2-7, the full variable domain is DGGITQSPKYLFRKEGQNVTLSCEQNLNHDAMYWYRQDPGQGLRLIYYSQIVNDFQKGDIAEGYSVSREKKESFPLTVTSAQKNPTAFYLCASSPTTGWVYEQYFGPGTRLTVT.